Each of the 22 T cell receptor beta chains below was sequenced from the same sample in a study of CD8 T cells in Susac syndrome. Random hexamers primed reverse transcription of roughly 0.45 to 1 ug RNA. TCRdb re-derived calls from the immunoSEQ multiplex PCR reads in MiXCR, one entry per CDR3 protein. The sample consists of some 120,000 distinct CDR3 sequences, approximately 94% of them appearing once. Sequences were obtained from CD4+ T cells from PBMCs. These receptor sequences come from a human donor with multiple sclerosis.

The V call is TRBV6-6, the J call TRBJ2-1; unclear D gene. Germline lookup yields CDR1 MNHNY and CDR2 SVGAGI (reference sequence). V shed 0 bases and J shed 7 bases, with 10 bases lying between them. The CDR3 length is 14 residues. CDR3 DNA sequence: TGTGCCAGCAGTTACTCGCGGCAAGGGAATGAGCAGTTCTTC. Its protein product is CASSYSRQGNEQFF.

The rearrangement links TRBV9 to TRBJ2-2; the D gene is possibly TRBD2 (6 bases). The CDR3 covers 17 residues. Germline CDR1 is SGDLS and CDR2 is YYNGEE. V was pared by 0 bases and J by 0 bases, with 12 bases between. As DNA, the CDR3 is TGTGCCAGCAGCGTAGCTCCGGGGGTCCCGAACACCGGGGAGCTGTTTTTT. It translates to CASSVAPGVPNTGELFF.

The chain combines TRBV5-6 with TRBJ1-1; D not resolved. The CDR3 consists of 15 residues. Germline assignment: CDR1 SGHDT and CDR2 YYEEEE. V shed 2 bases and J shed 1 base, with 12 bases lying between them. CDR3 nucleotides: TGTGCCAGCAGCTTAGGTGCCCGGAGGAACACTGAAGCTTTCTTT. Translated: CASSLGARRNTEAFF.

J is TRBJ2-2 and V is TRBV4-1; D is possibly TRBD1 (6 bases). Trimming removed 0 bases from V and 6 bases from J, with 14 bases in between. Looked up from germline, CDR1 is MGHRA and CDR2 is YSYEKL. This CDR3 spans 16 amino acids. The CDR3 protein is CASSQDRSGAAGELFF. The CDR3 bases are TGCGCCAGCAGCCAAGATCGGTCAGGGGCCGCCGGGGAGCTGTTTTTT.

The V call is TRBV6-6, the J call TRBJ2-4, with a possible D match to TRBD2 (5 bases). Trimming took 7 bases from V and 1 from J, leaving 5 bases between them. The CDR3 is made up of 12 amino acids. The germline CDR1 and CDR2 sequences are MNHNY and SVGAGI (reference sequence). In DNA form, the CDR3 reads TGTGCCAGCACGGGGGCCAAAAACATTCAGTACTTC. Encoded protein: CASTGAKNIQYF.

CDR3 in DNA: TGTGCCAGCAGCTTAAGGGGGGCCTATGAGACCCAGTACTTC. It is translated as CASSLRGAYETQYF. The V gene is TRBV7-3, the J gene TRBJ2-5; D assignment may be TRBD1 or TRBD2 (6 bases each). Germline loops: CDR1 SGHTA, CDR2 FQGTGA. The V and J ends lost 1 base and 5 bases respectively, with 11 bases between them. CDR3 length: 14 amino acids.

This chain joins TRBV5-4 and TRBJ2-7; 12 bases agree with TRBD1. V trimming: 4 bases; J trimming: 1 base; junction bases outside the gene matches: 9. CDR3 length: 17 amino acids. CDR1 is SGHNT and CDR2 is YYREEE in the germline V gene (reference sequence). The CDR3 reads CASSLGQGALTSYEQYF. The CDR3 DNA is TGTGCCAGCAGCCTGGGACAGGGGGCCTTAACTTCCTACGAGCAGTACTTC.

The gene calls are TRBV6-5 and TRBJ1-1, with D unclear. Germline V CDR1 and CDR2: MNHEY, SVGAGI. This CDR3 is built from 13 residues. The V end was cut by 5 bases, the J end by 6 bases, with 13 bases between. The chain's CDR3 is CASSPRTRAEAFF. As DNA, the CDR3 is TGTGCCAGCAGTCCCAGGACGAGGGCTGAAGCTTTCTTT.

The chain has TRBV5-4 and TRBJ2-5; D is unresolved. With 4 bases removed from V and 5 bases from J, the gap between germline ends came to 9 bases. Looked up from germline, CDR1 is SGHNT and CDR2 is YYREEE (reference sequence). CDR3 length equals 12 residues. The CDR3: CASSVPRETQYF. In nucleotides, the CDR3 is TGTGCCAGCAGCGTACCGCGGGAGACCCAGTACTTC.

In this sample, this clonotype turned up once. The chain couples TRBV20-1 to TRBJ2-7; the D gene is possibly TRBD1 (8 bases). The CDR3 covers 16 residues. V lost 6 bases to trimming and J lost 1 base, with 22 bases between them. The germline V gene has CDR1 DFQATT and CDR2 SNEGSKA (reference sequence). CDR3 sequence: CSAIPIDRGGSYEQYF. For the CDR3, the DNA is TGCAGTGCCATCCCAATTGACAGGGGAGGGTCCTACGAGCAGTACTTC.

The chain joins TRBV20-1 to TRBJ2-6; no definite D call. In germline, CDR1 is DFQATT, CDR2 SNEGSKA (reference sequence). The CDR3 covers 14 residues. Trimming left V 5 bases short and J 1 base short, with 9 bases between. In DNA, the CDR3 is TGCAGTGCTCCCCAGGCATCTGGGGCCAACGTCCTGACTTTC. Protein sequence: CSAPQASGANVLTF.

The chain uses TRBV5-6 and TRBJ1-1; unclear D gene. Germline assignment: CDR1 SGHDT and CDR2 YYEEEE. V lost 6 bases, J lost 0 bases, and 15 bases lay in between. This CDR3 contains 15 residues. CDR3 loop: CASTRLGPLNTEAFF. The CDR3, as DNA: TGTGCCAGCACTAGACTCGGGCCATTGAACACTGAAGCTTTCTTT.

CDR3 residues: CASSSAPGPQGNQPQHF. In DNA form, the CDR3 reads TGTGCCAGCAGCTCGGCACCGGGACCGCAGGGGAATCAGCCCCAGCATTTT. V is TRBV5-4 and J is TRBJ1-5; tentative D call: TRBD1 (6 bases). Germline V gene lookup returns CDR1 SGHNT and CDR2 YYREEE (reference sequence). Trimming cost V 3 bases and J 4 bases, with 20 bases left between them. The CDR3 totals 17 residues. Supplemented by reference TRBV5-4 and TRBJ1-5, the full variable domain reads ETGVTQSPTHLIKTRGQQVTLRCSSQSGHNTVSWYQQALGQGPQFIFQYYREEENGRGNFPPRFSGLQFPNYSSELNVNALELDDSALYLCASSSAPGPQGNQPQHFGDGTRLSIL.

The chain uses TRBV30 and TRBJ1-2; D is ambiguous. V lost 0 bases and J lost 1, with 6 bases in between. CDR3 length: 13 amino acids. Per the germline V gene, CDR1 is GTSNPN and CDR2 is SVGIG (reference sequence). CDR3 amino acids: CAWSVGHNYGYTF. The CDR3 DNA sequence: TGTGCCTGGAGTGTAGGTCATAACTATGGCTACACCTTC.

This sequence joins TRBV7-6 and TRBJ1-1, with TRBD1 as a possible D gene (6 bases). This CDR3 has 16 amino acids. CDR1 SGHVS and CDR2 FNYEAQ come from the germline V gene. V was pared by 1 base and J by 6 bases, with 18 bases between. CDR3 nucleotides: TGTGCCAGCAGCTTAGAGGGACAAGGGTTAGGATCTGAAGCTTTCTTT. It specifies CASSLEGQGLGSEAFF.

This chain connects TRBV30 to TRBJ1-2; 7 positions match TRBD1. The junction had 3 bases not matched to a gene; V was cut back by 2 bases and J by 6 bases. The CDR3 sequence is 12 residues long. Germline V lookup: CDR1 GTSNPN, CDR2 SVGIG (reference sequence). CDR3 protein: CAWSKGADGYTF. CDR3 DNA sequence: TGTGCCTGGAGTAAGGGGGCTGATGGCTACACCTTC. The full variable domain, rest sourced from reference TRBV30 and TRBJ1-2, is SQTIHQWPATLVQPVGSPLSLECTVEGTSNPNLYWYRQAAGRGLQLLFYSVGIGQISSEVPQNLSASRPQDRQFILSSKKLLLSDSGFYLCAWSKGADGYTFGSGTRLTVV.

The table lists this clonotype with a few counts. The rearrangement uses TRBV9 and TRBJ2-7; weak D call: TRBD2 (6 bases). Trimming took off 0 bases at V and 4 bases at J, with 17 bases between the two ends. Germline assignment: CDR1 SGDLS and CDR2 YYNGEE. This CDR3 has 16 residues. Written as DNA, the CDR3 is TGTGCCAGCAGCGTAGATCTCGGGAGTTCGGTATACGAGCAGTACTTC. Encoded protein: CASSVDLGSSVYEQYF.

The V call is TRBV18, the J call TRBJ1-2, with D perhaps TRBD1 (5 bases). This CDR3 comprises 15 residues. The germline V and J ends were trimmed by 0 bases and 8 bases, with 16 bases remaining between them. Germline assignment: CDR1 KGHSH and CDR2 LQKENI. Written as DNA, the CDR3 is TGTGCCAGCTCACCACCGGACGGGGCGCCGGAAGGCTACACCTTC. Translation gives CASSPPDGAPEGYTF.

V gene TRBV11-2 combines with J gene TRBJ1-1, with D maybe TRBD1 (5 bases). The germline V gene has CDR1 SGHAT and CDR2 FQNNGV. This CDR3 comprises 14 residues. V gave up 5 bases and J gave up 8 bases, with 18 bases separating them. CDR3 sequence (DNA): TGTGCCAGCAGCCCTCTTAAGGGGAGAGGGGAAGCTTTCTTT. Translated: CASSPLKGRGEAFF.

The genes are TRBV7-2 and TRBJ2-7; D perhaps matches TRBD2 (6 bases). Germline V CDR1 and CDR2: SGHTA, FQGNSA. Trimming removed 4 bases from V and 3 bases from J, with 16 bases in between. The CDR3 extends over 15 amino acids. The CDR3 bases are TGTGCCAGCAGCTCCAACTCCGGGAGCCTCTACGAGCAGTACTTC. Its protein product is CASSSNSGSLYEQYF.

The genes are TRBV9 and TRBJ2-3, with D unclear. CDR3 length: 16 amino acids. Germline CDR1 SGDLS, CDR2 YYNGEE. The ends were cut back, 0 bases at V and 0 bases at J, with 11 bases in the middle. CDR3: CASSVVSIGSTDTQYF. DNA for the CDR3: TGTGCCAGCAGCGTAGTCAGTATTGGGAGCACAGATACGCAGTATTTT.

The V gene is TRBV29-1, the J gene TRBJ2-7, with unresolved D. Trimming took 0 bases from V and 3 from J, leaving 6 bases between them. Germline V gene lookup returns CDR1 SQVTM and CDR2 ANQGSEA. There are 12 residues in the CDR3. The chain's CDR3 is CSVEDVVYEQYF. CDR3 bases: TGCAGCGTTGAAGATGTGGTCTACGAGCAGTACTTC.